This TCR beta chain was recorded in a study of blood T cell repertoires in COVID-19. Across the whole study: Whether acute or convalescent, the COVID-19 samples came from the United States, Italy and Spain. T cells, B-cell-depleted T cells, or PBMCs provided the cDNA or gDNA that served as material.

V was clipped by 3 bases and J by 0 bases; unmatched bases: 4. Germline assignment: CDR1 SGHNT and CDR2 YYREEE (reference sequence). The CDR3 contains 16 residues. There are a few counts of this clone. How the authors handled the data: Nucleated cell number was recorded as an estimate derived from reference gene primer amplification. Profiled with immunoSEQ multiplex PCR; TCRdb holds only in-frame clones, not every one. The DNA was the basis for D and trimming; V, J and clone size are from that table. The sample carries tens of thousands of clones, 80% recorded once. Sample: peripheral blood. The chain recombines TRBV5-4 with TRBJ2-1, with 9 bases lining up with TRBD2. The TCR originated in a woman between 65 and 79 years old with acute or convalescent COVID-19. CDR3 in DNA: TGTGCCAGCAGCTCGGGACTAGCCGACTCCTACAATGAGCAGTTCTTC. It is translated as CASSSGLADSYNEQFF.